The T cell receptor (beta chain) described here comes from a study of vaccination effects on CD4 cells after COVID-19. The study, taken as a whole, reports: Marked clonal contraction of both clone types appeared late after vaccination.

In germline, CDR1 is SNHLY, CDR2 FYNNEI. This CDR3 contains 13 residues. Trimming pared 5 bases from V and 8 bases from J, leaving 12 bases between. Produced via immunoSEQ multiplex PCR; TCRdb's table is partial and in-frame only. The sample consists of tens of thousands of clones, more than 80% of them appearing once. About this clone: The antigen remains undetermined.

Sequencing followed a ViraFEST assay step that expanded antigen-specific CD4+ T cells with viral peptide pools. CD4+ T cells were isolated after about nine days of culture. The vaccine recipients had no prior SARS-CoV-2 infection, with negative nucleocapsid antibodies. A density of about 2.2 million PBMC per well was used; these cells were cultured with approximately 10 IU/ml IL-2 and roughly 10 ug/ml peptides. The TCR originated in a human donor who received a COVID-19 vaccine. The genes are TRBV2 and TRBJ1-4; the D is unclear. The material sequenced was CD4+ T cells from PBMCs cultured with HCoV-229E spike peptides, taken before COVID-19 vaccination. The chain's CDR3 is CASSWTVREKLFF. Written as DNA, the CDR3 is TGTGCCAGCAGTTGGACCGTTCGGGAAAAACTGTTTTTT. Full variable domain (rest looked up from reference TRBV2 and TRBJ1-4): EPEVTQTPSHQVTQMGQEVILRCVPISNHLYFYWYRQILGQKVEFLVSFYNNEISEKSEIFDDQFSVERPDGSNFTLKIRSTKLEDSAMYFCASSWTVREKLFFGSGTQLSVL.